This is a list of T cell receptor beta chains from one sample in a study of cytomegalovirus exposure and HLA in healthy donors. Assay used: immunoSEQ multiplex PCR; TCRdb lists only in-frame clones, some missing. The sample shows 60,000 to 100,000 clones, 60% to 85% of them seen only once. What was sequenced was PBMCs. These receptors came from a man aged 40-55 years in good health and CMV-seronegative. Each CDR3 is given with its conserved first and last residue. D genes are given only for firm matches. Clone size appears in some rows only: once, few, many, or a class for an expanded clone.

TRBJ2-2,15,.,TRBV7-9,TRBD1,TGTGCCAGCAGCCCGACAGGGTTTAGGACCGGGGAGCTGTTTTTT,CASSPTGFRTGELFF
TRBJ2-5,15,.,TRBV11-3,TRBD1,TGTGCCAGCGGAAGACAGGGGATTGACGGGGAGACCCAGTACTTC,CASGRQGIDGETQYF
TRBJ2-2,14,.,TRBV5-1,TRBD1,TGCGCCAGCAGCTGGGGACAGCGGACCGGGGAGCTGTTTTTT,CASSWGQRTGELFF
TRBJ1-3,15,.,TRBV5-1,.,TGCGCCAGCAGCTCGGGCAGGGAGGCTGGAAACACCATATATTTT,CASSSGREAGNTIYF
TRBJ2-3,16,.,TRBV15,TRBD1,TGTGCCACCAGCAGGGAGACAGGGAGTCCGACAGATACGCAGTATTTT,CATSRETGSPTDTQYF
TRBJ2-1,14,.,TRBV7-2,.,TGTGCCAGCAGCCCGACATCCAGAGCCCATGAGCAGTTCTTC,CASSPTSRAHEQFF
TRBJ1-2,13,.,TRBV6-1,TRBD1,TGTGCCAGCAGTGGGACAGGGGGCAGTGGCTACACCTTC,CASSGTGGSGYTF
TRBJ1-1,16,.,TRBV6-1,.,TGTGCCAGCAGTGAAGAGGTGGGAGGGGTGAACACTGAAGCTTTCTTT,CASSEEVGGVNTEAFF
TRBJ2-1,15,.,TRBV13,.,TGTGCCAGCAGCTCCAGGAGGACGACGTGGAATGAGCAGTTCTTC,CASSSRRTTWNEQFF
TRBJ1-5,14,few,TRBV5-1,.,TGCGCCAGCAGCCCGGACAGTTTCAATCAGCCCCAGCATTTT,CASSPDSFNQPQHF
TRBJ2-7,15,few,TRBV16,.,TGTGCCAGCAGCCAATTACAGGGCATCTCCTACGAGCAGTACTTC,CASSQLQGISYEQYF
TRBJ2-3,14,once,TRBV9,.,TGTGCCAGCAGCGTAGACCGGGGCACAGATACGCAGTATTTT,CASSVDRGTDTQYF
TRBJ2-7,11,once,TRBV1,.,TGCACATGGGACAGCGAAAACGACGGGTACTTC,CTWDSENDGYF
TRBJ1-3,13,.,TRBV5-8,.,TGTGCCAGCAGCTTGGTTATTGGAAACACCATATATTTT,CASSLVIGNTIYF
TRBJ2-1,14,few,TRBV7-8,TRBD2,TGTGCCAGCAGCTTTTTAGCGGGATACAATGAGCAGTTCTTC,CASSFLAGYNEQFF
TRBJ2-3,17,.,TRBV18,.,TGTGCCAGCTCACCTAGGGGTCAGTCCGGAAGCACAGATACGCAGTATTTT,CASSPRGQSGSTDTQYF
TRBJ2-1,19,.,TRBV2,TRBD2,TGTGCCAGCAGTGTCCCCGAAGGACTAGCGGGAGGGACCTACAATGAGCAGTTCTTC,CASSVPEGLAGGTYNEQFF
TRBJ2-2,12,.,TRBV28,.,TGTGCCACCCCGGGAATCGACGGGGAGCTGTTTTTT,CATPGIDGELFF
TRBJ2-7,15,.,TRBV11-2,.,TGTGCCAGCAGCTTAGCTTTGGACAGCCTCTACGAGCAGTACTTC,CASSLALDSLYEQYF
TRBJ1-5,18,.,TRBV2,TRBD1,TGTGCCAGCAGCTCGATGGGGACAGGGCCTTTCGGCAATCAGCCCCAGCATTTT,CASSSMGTGPFGNQPQHF
TRBJ2-1,15,.,TRBV7-9,TRBD1,TGTGCCAGCAGCCCACGGACAGGGGGCAGCTATGAGCAGTTCTTC,CASSPRTGGSYEQFF
TRBJ2-2,17,once,TRBV19,TRBD2,TGTGCCAGTAGTATCACAGCGGGAGGAGCGAACACCGGGGAGCTGTTTTTT,CASSITAGGANTGELFF
TRBJ2-4,14,once,TRBV6-6,.,TGTGCCAGCAGTTACGCGTTAGCCAAAAACATTCAGTACTTC,CASSYALAKNIQYF
TRBJ2-3,16,.,TRBV25-1,TRBD2,TGTGCCAGCAGTGATGTCACTAGCGGGAGTTACGGTACGCAGTATTTT,CASSDVTSGSYGTQYF
TRBJ2-5,15,.,TRBV7-6,.,TGTGCCAGCAGCTTAGTCGCGGGTACCGGGGAGACCCAGTACTTC,CASSLVAGTGETQYF
TRBJ2-7,14,.,TRBV28,.,TGTGCCAGCAGTAACCCCGGGGTCTCCTACGAGCAGTACTTC,CASSNPGVSYEQYF
TRBJ1-2,13,.,TRBV7-8,.,TGTGCCAGCAGCCCACAGGAGAACTATGGCTACACCTTC,CASSPQENYGYTF
TRBJ2-7,14,.,TRBV7-9,TRBD1,TGTGCCAGCAGCTTAGGACAGGGAACCTACGAGCAGTACTTC,CASSLGQGTYEQYF
TRBJ2-7,14,.,TRBV2,TRBD2,TGTGCCAGCGGCGAAGGACTAGCGGGGTACGAGCAGTACTTC,CASGEGLAGYEQYF
TRBJ2-7,14,.,TRBV7-9,TRBD2,TGTGCCAGCAGCTTAGCGTCTAGCGGCTACGAGCAGTACTTC,CASSLASSGYEQYF
TRBJ1-5,12,.,TRBV28,.,TGTGCCAGCACCGGACAGAATCAGCCCCAGCATTTT,CASTGQNQPQHF
TRBJ2-7,15,.,TRBV5-6,TRBD2,TGTGCCAGCAGCCGTCTAGCGGGAGGGACCTACGAGCAGTACTTC,CASSRLAGGTYEQYF
TRBJ2-7,17,.,TRBV6-1,TRBD2,TGTGCCAGCAGTGAAGGGACTAGAATTCATGGCTCCTACGAGCAGTACTTC,CASSEGTRIHGSYEQYF
TRBJ2-5,22,few,TRBV15,TRBD2,TGTGCCACCAGCAGAGATCTTTCTTGGGGGTGGGAGCGGGAGTTCGCAGGAGAGACCCAGTACTTC,CATSRDLSWGWEREFAGETQYF
TRBJ2-7,13,.,TRBV10-1,TRBD2,TGCGCCAGTGGACTAGCGGGAGGATCCGAGCAGTACTTC,CASGLAGGSEQYF
TRBJ1-2,13,.,TRBV25-1,TRBD1,TGTGCCAGCAACCGACAGGGCAGCTATGGCTACACCTTC,CASNRQGSYGYTF
TRBJ1-1,14,.,TRBV6-5,.,TGTGCCAGCAGTTACAGTTGGGAGAGCACTGAAGCTTTCTTT,CASSYSWESTEAFF
TRBJ1-2,12,.,TRBV6-5,.,TGTGCCAGCAGTTACGGGGCGAATGGCTACACCTTC,CASSYGANGYTF
TRBJ1-5,15,.,TRBV5-6,TRBD1,TGTGCCAGCAGCTTCCGGGACAGGGGGCTTCAGCCCCAGCATTTT,CASSFRDRGLQPQHF
TRBJ1-5,15,.,TRBV10-2,.,TGCGCCAGCAGTGCGCAGATGTATAGCAATCAGCCCCAGCATTTT,CASSAQMYSNQPQHF
TRBJ1-1,14,.,TRBV2,.,TGTGCCAGCAGTGAATCGGGGGGGGCCGCTGAAGCTTTCTTT,CASSESGGAAEAFF
TRBJ1-1,20,.,TRBV19,TRBD1,TGTGCCAGTAGTATCGGCTTGTTCCGGACAGGCACTTGGATGAACACTGAAGCTTTCTTT,CASSIGLFRTGTWMNTEAFF
TRBJ2-1,17,.,TRBV14,TRBD1,TGTGCCAGCAGCCAAGGAACAACAGGGGCGACCTACAATGAGCAGTTCTTC,CASSQGTTGATYNEQFF
TRBJ1-4,16,.,TRBV5-1,.,TGCGCCAGCAGGCCTCAGGGAACCGCAACTAATGAAAAACTGTTTTTT,CASRPQGTATNEKLFF
TRBJ2-5,13,.,TRBV11-2,.,TGTGCCAGCAGAGGACAGACCGGGGAGACCCAGTACTTC,CASRGQTGETQYF
TRBJ2-7,16,once,TRBV5-1,TRBD1,TGCGCCAGCAGCCCTCGGACAGGGTATGTCGGCTACGAGCAGTACTTC,CASSPRTGYVGYEQYF
TRBJ2-1,11,once,TRBV6-6,.,TGTGCCAGCACTAGCGCCTCTGAGCAGTTCTTC,CASTSASEQFF
TRBJ2-7,15,few,TRBV18,TRBD1,TGTGCCAGCTCACCACCGACAGGGGCCACTGGCGAGCAGTACTTC,CASSPPTGATGEQYF
TRBJ1-5,17,.,TRBV28,.,TGTGCCAGCAGCCCAAGCATGACTACCCGAGTCAATCAGCCCCAGCATTTT,CASSPSMTTRVNQPQHF
TRBJ1-1,14,.,TRBV6-5,.,TGTGCCAGCAGTTACGATCAGGGGAACACTGAAGCTTTCTTT,CASSYDQGNTEAFF
TRBJ2-1,16,.,TRBV7-8,TRBD2,TGTGCCAGCAGCTTTAATATAGCGGGAGGAGTTGGTGAGCAGTTCTTC,CASSFNIAGGVGEQFF
TRBJ1-2,14,once,TRBV6-5,TRBD1,TGTGCCAGCAGCAATCGACAGGGTACCCATGGCTACACCTTC,CASSNRQGTHGYTF
TRBJ2-2,18,.,TRBV5-4,TRBD2,TGTGCCAGCAGCATTGGGGGACTAGCGGGAGTGGGCACCGGGGAGCTGTTTTTT,CASSIGGLAGVGTGELFF
TRBJ1-4,14,.,TRBV5-6,TRBD1,TGTGCCAGCAGCTTCGGGACAGATAATGAAAAACTGTTTTTT,CASSFGTDNEKLFF
TRBJ2-3,17,.,TRBV2,.,TGTGCCAGCAGTCAAAAAGACAGAGACGCTAGCACAGATACGCAGTATTTT,CASSQKDRDASTDTQYF